This TCR beta chain was recorded in a study of T cell repertoires in cytomegalovirus infection. TCRdb analysed the reads with MiXCR anew, one entry per CDR3 protein. This table holds around 95,000 distinct CDR3 sequences, 25% to 30% found once. At least ten counts were recorded for this clonotype. Its specificity is unknown. The CDR3 is 15 residues long. V lost 3 bases, J lost 6 bases, and 8 bases stayed unmatched. The V gene's germline CDR1 is DFQATT and CDR2 SNEGSKA (reference sequence). The V gene is TRBV20-1, the J gene TRBJ2-4; TRBD1 agrees at 10 bases. Source: CD8+ T cells from cultured PBMCs, taken from culture after CMV antigen stimulation. The clonotype originates from a human donor in good health (CMV status not recorded). Some clones in this sample may be carry-over from other donors' samples. In DNA, the CDR3 is TGCAGTGCTAGCGCCCCGGGACAGGGGCCAAACATTCAGTACTTC. Its protein is CSASAPGQGPNIQYF.